A selection of T cell receptor beta chains follows, all from one sample in a study of STAT5B mutations in CD4+ large granular lymphocyte leukemia. Assay used: immunoSEQ multiplex PCR; TCRdb lists only in-frame clones, some missing. The sample records thousands of clones, approximately 89% being singletons. The material sequenced was PBMCs. These receptors all stem from a woman aged 70 to 79 with CD4+ T-cell large granular lymphocyte leukemia. Each CDR3 is given with its conserved first and last residue. A D gene is named only where the DNA matches it firmly. Not every row has a clone size; where given, it reads once, few, many or a size class.

clone_size: NA; d_call: NA; v_call: TRBV11-3; j_call: TRBJ1-4; cdr3_nt: TGTGCCAGCACCCGACAGGATGGTGAAAAACTGTTTTTT; cdr3_aa: CASTRQDGEKLFF
clone_size: NA; d_call: TRBD2; v_call: TRBV5-6; j_call: TRBJ2-3; cdr3_nt: TGTGCCAGCAGCTTACTAGCGGGGGGGCAGGCGCAGTATTTT; cdr3_aa: CASSLLAGGQAQYF
clone_size: NA; d_call: TRBD1; v_call: TRBV6-5; j_call: TRBJ1-2; cdr3_nt: TGTGCCAGCAGTCCCGGGGGACAGACCTATGGCTACACCTTC; cdr3_aa: CASSPGGQTYGYTF
clone_size: NA; d_call: TRBD1; v_call: TRBV11-2; j_call: TRBJ1-4; cdr3_nt: TGTGCCAGCAGGTCACAGGGGAGGTGGGATGAAAAACTGTTTTTT; cdr3_aa: CASRSQGRWDEKLFF
clone_size: NA; d_call: NA; v_call: TRBV5-4; j_call: TRBJ2-1; cdr3_nt: TGTGCCAGCAGCATCTACATAAACAATGAGCAGTTCTTC; cdr3_aa: CASSIYINNEQFF
clone_size: NA; d_call: TRBD1; v_call: TRBV28; j_call: TRBJ2-7; cdr3_nt: TGTGCCAGCAGTCGGTTGACGGGACAGTCCTACGAGCAGTACTTC; cdr3_aa: CASSRLTGQSYEQYF
clone_size: few; d_call: NA; v_call: TRBV7-3; j_call: TRBJ1-1; cdr3_nt: TGTGCCAGCAGCCCGAACAGACGTGGGGGGAACACTGAAGCTTTCTTT; cdr3_aa: CASSPNRRGGNTEAFF
clone_size: NA; d_call: NA; v_call: TRBV5-1; j_call: TRBJ2-7; cdr3_nt: TGCGCCAGCAGCTTGGGGATGTTGGGCTACGAGCAGTACTTC; cdr3_aa: CASSLGMLGYEQYF
clone_size: NA; d_call: TRBD2; v_call: TRBV11-3; j_call: TRBJ2-3; cdr3_nt: TGTGCCAGCAGCCCCATTAGCGGGGGGAGCACAGATACGCAGTATTTT; cdr3_aa: CASSPISGGSTDTQYF
clone_size: once; d_call: NA; v_call: TRBV7-9; j_call: TRBJ1-4; cdr3_nt: TGTGCCAGCAGCCCAGGGTTCACTAATGAAAAACTGTTTTTT; cdr3_aa: CASSPGFTNEKLFF
clone_size: NA; d_call: TRBD1; v_call: TRBV4-3; j_call: TRBJ1-1; cdr3_nt: TGCGCCAGCAGCAAAGGGACAGGGCTTTTCAACACTGAAGCTTTCTTT; cdr3_aa: CASSKGTGLFNTEAFF
clone_size: NA; d_call: TRBD1; v_call: TRBV6-5; j_call: TRBJ1-5; cdr3_nt: TGTGCCAGCAGCCCCACAGGGGAATGGAATCAGCCCCAGCATTTT; cdr3_aa: CASSPTGEWNQPQHF
clone_size: NA; d_call: NA; v_call: TRBV28; j_call: TRBJ1-2; cdr3_nt: TGTGCCAGCAGGACGGAAGCTAACTATGGCTACACCTTC; cdr3_aa: CASRTEANYGYTF
clone_size: NA; d_call: NA; v_call: TRBV6-4; j_call: TRBJ2-1; cdr3_nt: TGTGCCAGCAGTGACTCGCACCGCCCCAGGGTGGGCAATGAGCAGTTCTTC; cdr3_aa: CASSDSHRPRVGNEQFF
clone_size: NA; d_call: NA; v_call: TRBV5-1; j_call: TRBJ2-3; cdr3_nt: TGCGCCAGCAGCGACAGCACAGATACGCAGTATTTT; cdr3_aa: CASSDSTDTQYF
clone_size: NA; d_call: TRBD1; v_call: TRBV7-9; j_call: TRBJ2-1; cdr3_nt: TGTGCCAGCAGCAAAGAGACAGGGGGGGCAGCTGAGCAGTTCTTC; cdr3_aa: CASSKETGGAAEQFF
clone_size: once; d_call: TRBD1; v_call: TRBV10-3; j_call: TRBJ2-7; cdr3_nt: TGTGCCATCAGTGACCACGGGACAGGGAGGAACGAGCAGTACTTC; cdr3_aa: CAISDHGTGRNEQYF
clone_size: NA; d_call: NA; v_call: TRBV11-2; j_call: TRBJ2-3; cdr3_nt: TGTGCCAGCAGCATGGGGTGGGCAGATACGCAGTATTTT; cdr3_aa: CASSMGWADTQYF
clone_size: once; d_call: NA; v_call: TRBV18; j_call: TRBJ1-6; cdr3_nt: TGTGCCAGCTCACCAGTCCAGAACACCTATAATTCACCCCTCCACTTT; cdr3_aa: CASSPVQNTYNSPLHF
clone_size: NA; d_call: TRBD2; v_call: TRBV15; j_call: TRBJ2-3; cdr3_nt: TGTGCCACCAGCAGAGGTCGGCGGGGGGCGGGCACAGATACGCAGTATTTT; cdr3_aa: CATSRGRRGAGTDTQYF
clone_size: NA; d_call: TRBD1; v_call: TRBV2; j_call: TRBJ2-7; cdr3_nt: TGTGCCAGCACTCGCCGGGACAGGGGGATACAGTACGAGCAGTACTTC; cdr3_aa: CASTRRDRGIQYEQYF
clone_size: NA; d_call: TRBD2; v_call: TRBV28; j_call: TRBJ2-2; cdr3_nt: TGTGCCAGCAGCTGGACTAGCGGGGTCACCGGGGAGCTGTTTTTT; cdr3_aa: CASSWTSGVTGELFF
clone_size: NA; d_call: TRBD1; v_call: TRBV19; j_call: TRBJ1-3; cdr3_nt: TGTGCCAGTAGTACCACAGGGGCGGAATCTGGAAACACCATATATTTT; cdr3_aa: CASSTTGAESGNTIYF
clone_size: NA; d_call: TRBD1; v_call: TRBV9; j_call: TRBJ2-7; cdr3_nt: TGTGCCAGCACCGCGTCCGTCCAGGGGGCTCTGTACGAGCAGTACTTC; cdr3_aa: CASTASVQGALYEQYF
clone_size: NA; d_call: NA; v_call: TRBV6-5; j_call: TRBJ1-2; cdr3_nt: TGTGGCGGGGGGCGCCAGGATGGCTACACCTTC; cdr3_aa: CGGGRQDGYTF
clone_size: NA; d_call: TRBD2; v_call: TRBV11-3; j_call: TRBJ2-3; cdr3_nt: TGTGCCAGCAGCTTTAGCGGGGGGAGCACAGATACGCAGTATTTT; cdr3_aa: CASSFSGGSTDTQYF
clone_size: NA; d_call: NA; v_call: TRBV7-2; j_call: TRBJ1-1; cdr3_nt: TGTGCCAGCGCAAGACAGCCGAACACTGAAGCTTTCTTT; cdr3_aa: CASARQPNTEAFF
clone_size: NA; d_call: NA; v_call: TRBV19; j_call: TRBJ2-7; cdr3_nt: TGTGCCAGTACCCTAACGGGGACGGATACCTACGAGCAGTACTTC; cdr3_aa: CASTLTGTDTYEQYF
clone_size: NA; d_call: NA; v_call: TRBV19; j_call: TRBJ1-5; cdr3_nt: TGTGCCAGTAGTGTACAGGGTTTAAGCAATCAGCCCCAGCATTTT; cdr3_aa: CASSVQGLSNQPQHF
clone_size: NA; d_call: NA; v_call: TRBV4-3; j_call: TRBJ1-2; cdr3_nt: TGCGCCAGCAGCCAAGAGAGAGGGGCCAGGGGTAGGGTCGGCTACACCTTC; cdr3_aa: CASSQERGARGRVGYTF
clone_size: once; d_call: NA; v_call: TRBV9; j_call: TRBJ1-1; cdr3_nt: TGTGCCAGCAGCGTGGGCCTCGTAATGAACACTGAAGCTTTCTTT; cdr3_aa: CASSVGLVMNTEAFF
clone_size: NA; d_call: NA; v_call: TRBV2; j_call: TRBJ2-3; cdr3_nt: TGTGCCAGCAGTGCCCTCGGTACAGATACGCAGTATTTT; cdr3_aa: CASSALGTDTQYF
clone_size: NA; d_call: NA; v_call: TRBV20-1; j_call: TRBJ1-2; cdr3_nt: TGCAGTGCTAGGCTCAGGGGCGGCTACACCTTC; cdr3_aa: CSARLRGGYTF
clone_size: NA; d_call: TRBD1; v_call: TRBV19; j_call: TRBJ1-6; cdr3_nt: TGTGCCAGTAGTATAGAACTCCGACAGGGGACCGCTAATTCACCCCTCCACTTT; cdr3_aa: CASSIELRQGTANSPLHF
clone_size: NA; d_call: TRBD1; v_call: TRBV7-9; j_call: TRBJ1-2; cdr3_nt: TGTGCCAGCAGCCCTCGGTCCGTTACAGGGGAGGGCTATGGCTACACCTTC; cdr3_aa: CASSPRSVTGEGYGYTF